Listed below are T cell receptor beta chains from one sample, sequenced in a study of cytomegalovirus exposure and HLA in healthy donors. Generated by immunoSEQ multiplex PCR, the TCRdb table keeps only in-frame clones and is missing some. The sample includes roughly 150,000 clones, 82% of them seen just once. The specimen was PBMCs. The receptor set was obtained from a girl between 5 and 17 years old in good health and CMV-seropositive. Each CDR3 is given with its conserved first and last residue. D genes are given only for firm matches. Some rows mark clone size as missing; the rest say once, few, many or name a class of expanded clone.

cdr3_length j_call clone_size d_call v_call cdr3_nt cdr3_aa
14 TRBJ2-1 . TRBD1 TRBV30 TGTGCCTGGAGTCAGGGGGCCCGGGGCAATGAGCAGTTCTTC CAWSQGARGNEQFF
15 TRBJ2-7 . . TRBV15 TGTGCCACCAGCAGAGATAAAGCAGGGGCCTACGAGCAGTACTTC CATSRDKAGAYEQYF
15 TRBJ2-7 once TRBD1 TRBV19 TGTGCCAGTAGTGCGGGACAGGGGGCTTCCTACGAGCAGTACTTC CASSAGQGASYEQYF
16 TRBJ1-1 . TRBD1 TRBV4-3 TGCGCCAGCAGCCACACCCCGGACAGGATCAACACTGAAGCTTTCTTT CASSHTPDRINTEAFF
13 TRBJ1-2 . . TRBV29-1 TGCAGCGTTGCTCCAGCCCGGGCGGGTGGCTACACCTTC CSVAPARAGGYTF
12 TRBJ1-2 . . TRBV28 TGTGCCAGCAGTTTATTGTCGTCTGGCTACACCTTC CASSLLSSGYTF
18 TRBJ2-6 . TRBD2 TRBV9 TGTGCCAGCAGCGTAGAGGAACGGGGGGTGGGGGGGGCCAACGTCCTGACTTTC CASSVEERGVGGANVLTF
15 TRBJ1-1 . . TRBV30 TGTGCCTGGAGTTTGGGGCCAGAAGGAACCACTGAAGCTTTCTTT CAWSLGPEGTTEAFF
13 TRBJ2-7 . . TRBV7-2 TGTGCCAGCAGCTTCAGTAATTTCTACGAGCAGTACTTC CASSFSNFYEQYF
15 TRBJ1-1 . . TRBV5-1 TGCGCCAGCAGCGCCTTAGTGGGCCGGAACACTGAAGCTTTCTTT CASSALVGRNTEAFF
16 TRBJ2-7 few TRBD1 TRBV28 TGTGCCAGCAGTTTATTCGACAGGGGATCCACCTACGAGCAGTACTTC CASSLFDRGSTYEQYF
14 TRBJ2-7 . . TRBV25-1 TGTGCCAGCAGTGAACGGGAGCGATCCTACGAGCAGTACTTC CASSERERSYEQYF
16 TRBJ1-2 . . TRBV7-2 TGTGCCAGCAGCTTTGTCAGGGCAATCCCTAACTATGGCTACACCTTC CASSFVRAIPNYGYTF
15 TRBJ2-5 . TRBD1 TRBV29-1 TGCAGCGTTGGAGGGACAGGGGCCCCCTCAGAGACCCAGTACTTC CSVGGTGAPSETQYF
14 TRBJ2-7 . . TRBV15 TGTGCCACCAGCAGAGATTTGGACGGAAAGGAGGGCTACTTC CATSRDLDGKEGYF
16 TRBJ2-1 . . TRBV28 TGTGCCAGCAGGGGTCTGCAGGCGAGCTCCTACAATGAGCAGTTCTTC CASRGLQASSYNEQFF
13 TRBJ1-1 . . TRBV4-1 TGCGCCAGCAGCCAAGTTGCGCAGGAAGAAGCTTTCTTT CASSQVAQEEAFF
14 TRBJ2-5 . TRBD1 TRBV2 TGTGCCAGCAGTTATTACAGGGGGCAAGAGACCCAGTACTTC CASSYYRGQETQYF
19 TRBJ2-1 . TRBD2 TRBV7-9 TGTGCCAGCAGCTTAGCGCAACTAGCGGGAGAGGGTTTGGGCAATGAGCAGTTCTTC CASSLAQLAGEGLGNEQFF
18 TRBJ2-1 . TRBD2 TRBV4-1 TGCGCCAGCAGCCAAGGGAACGCGCGCGGGAGGGAAAACAATGAGCAGTTCTTC CASSQGNARGRENNEQFF
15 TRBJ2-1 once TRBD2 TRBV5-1 TGCGCCAGCAGCTTGGCTAGCGGGCCCTACAATGAGCAGTTCTTC CASSLASGPYNEQFF
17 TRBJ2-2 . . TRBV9 TGTGCCAGCAGCGTACTCGGCCAGGTCGGGATCGACGGGGAGCTGTTTTTT CASSVLGQVGIDGELFF
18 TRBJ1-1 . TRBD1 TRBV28 TGTGCCAGCAGTTTAAATGGACAGGATTTGTTCATGAACACTGAAGCTTTCTTT CASSLNGQDLFMNTEAFF
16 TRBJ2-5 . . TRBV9 TGTGCCAGCAGCGTAGCTACGACGGAGACCCAAGAGACCCAGTACTTC CASSVATTETQETQYF
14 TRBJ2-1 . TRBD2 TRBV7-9 TGTGCCAGCAGCATCGGGACTAGCTTCCATGAGCAGTTCTTC CASSIGTSFHEQFF
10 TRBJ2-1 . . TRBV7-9 TGTGCCAGCGGCAGTGGCGAGCAGTTCTTC CASGSGEQFF
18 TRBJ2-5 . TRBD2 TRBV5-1 TGCGCCAGCAGCTTTGGCGGAGCGGGGGGCCCGTCGGGAGAGACCCAGTACTTC CASSFGGAGGPSGETQYF
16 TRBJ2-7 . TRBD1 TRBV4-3 TGCGCCAGCAGCCAAGGGCCTAGGGACAGTGCCTACGAGCAGTACTTC CASSQGPRDSAYEQYF
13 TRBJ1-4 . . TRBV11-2 TGTGCCAGTGGGGCGGCACGGCGGGAAAAACTGTTTTTT CASGAARREKLFF
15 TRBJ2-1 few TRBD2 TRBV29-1 TGCAGCGTTGGAGAGGAACGGGGGGGGCACAATGAGCAGTTCTTC CSVGEERGGHNEQFF
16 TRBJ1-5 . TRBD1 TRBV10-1 TGCGCCAGCAGTCCCGTCGGGACAGGTCCCAATCAGCCCCAGCATTTT CASSPVGTGPNQPQHF
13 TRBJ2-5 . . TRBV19 TGTGCCAGTAGTTTCAGGGGTCAAGAGACCCAGTACTTC CASSFRGQETQYF
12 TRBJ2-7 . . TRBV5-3 TGTGCCCACCGGCGGCGATCCTACGAGCAGTACTTC CAHRRRSYEQYF
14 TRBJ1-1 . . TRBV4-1 TGCGCCAGCAGCCAAGGTAGGAGGGACACTGAAGCTTTCTTT CASSQGRRDTEAFF
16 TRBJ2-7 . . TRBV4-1 TGCGCCAGCAGCCAAGATACCCCGCCAGGGCTCTACGAGCAGTACTTC CASSQDTPPGLYEQYF
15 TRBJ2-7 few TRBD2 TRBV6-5 TGTGCCAGCAGTAAACTAGCGGGGGGTTCCTACGAGCAGTACTTC CASSKLAGGSYEQYF
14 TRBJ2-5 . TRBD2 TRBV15 TGTGCCACCAGCATTAGCGGGGGGGTGGGGACCCAGTACTTC CATSISGGVGTQYF
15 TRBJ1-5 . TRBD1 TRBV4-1 TGCGCCAGCAGCCAAGAGGGGACAGGGAATCAGCCCCAGCATTTT CASSQEGTGNQPQHF